This T cell receptor beta chain is drawn from a study of human T cells and chemical hapten exposure. Per germline, CDR1 LNHNV and CDR2 YYDKDF (reference sequence). Trimming pared 2 bases from V and 2 bases from J, leaving 18 bases between. This CDR3 comprises 18 residues. Stated time point: patch test 1, 2 weeks after DPC sensitization. As for treatment: therapeutic diphenylcyclopropenone sensitization with weekly scalp DPC. Each CDR3 protein is one row after TCRdb ran MiXCR on the RACE reads. The repertoire consists of around 120,000 distinct CDR3 sequences, with roughly an eighth occurring once and the leading ten covering over 1.1%.

This clonotype was sampled from a woman aged 50 to 65 with alopecia areata. Some clones in this sample may be carry-over from other donors' samples. This material consisted of whole blood, taken in connection with sensitization to the hapten diphenylcyclopropenone (DPC). This sequence joins TRBV15 and TRBJ2-2; no firm D call. CDR3 sequence: CATSRPTSLWGNTGELFF. CDR3 DNA: TGTGCCACCAGCAGACCAACCAGCTTATGGGGTAACACCGGGGAGCTGTTTTTT.